Presented here are 13 T cell receptor beta chains from one specimen sequenced in a study of cytomegalovirus exposure and HLA in healthy donors. Using immunoSEQ multiplex PCR, the repertoire was profiled, and TCRdb retains in-frame clones only, with some absent. The sample yields roughly 60,000 clones, 96% seen once. The sample taken for sequencing was PBMCs. Receptors were obtained from a man younger than 30 in good health and CMV-seronegative.

The count of this clone is one. The V call is TRBV5-1, the J call TRBJ2-7, with D possibly matching TRBD1 (6 bases). V dropped 0 bases and J dropped 2 bases, with 12 bases sitting between them. Germline V gene lookup returns CDR1 SGHRS and CDR2 YFSETQ. The CDR3 totals 15 residues. The CDR3 sequence is CASSLAGDTTYEQYF. The CDR3 nucleotides read TGCGCCAGCAGCTTGGCCGGGGACACCACCTACGAGCAGTACTTC.

The V call is TRBV7-2, the J call TRBJ2-1; possible D gene TRBD2, 6 bases. V was clipped by 4 bases and J by 4 bases, with 11 bases between them. The CDR3 covers 14 residues. Germline V gene sequence: CDR1 SGHTA, CDR2 FQGNSA. The CDR3 DNA reads TGTGCCAGCAGCTCGGGACTGCTTTACAATGAGCAGTTCTTC. Residues: CASSSGLLYNEQFF.

V and J are TRBV30 and TRBJ2-1; 13 positions match TRBD2. In germline, CDR1 is GTSNPN, CDR2 SVGIG (reference sequence). This CDR3 contains 15 residues. The ends lost 2 bases at V and 5 bases at J; junction bases unmatched: 3. DNA for the CDR3: TGTGCCTGGAGTCCCGGGACTAGCGGGAACAATGAGCAGTTCTTC. Its translation: CAWSPGTSGNNEQFF.

This clone was seen just once. The rearrangement joins TRBV9 to TRBJ2-7, with TRBD1 identical over 10 bases. The CDR3 loop spans 16 amino acids. Germline values: CDR1 SGDLS, CDR2 YYNGEE. V gave up 0 bases and J gave up 4 bases; unmatched junction bases: 7. For the CDR3, the DNA is TGTGCCAGCAGCGTAGCCGGGACAGGGGCGAGATACGAGCAGTACTTC. This encodes CASSVAGTGARYEQYF.

V is TRBV19 and J is TRBJ2-2; D might be TRBD2 (5 bases). V was shortened by 3 bases and J by 5 bases, with 13 bases between the two germline ends. The CDR3 has 15 amino acids. CDR1 is LNHDA, CDR2 SQIVND, per germline (reference sequence). This CDR3 is CASSIFGIRTGELFF. CDR3 DNA sequence: TGTGCCAGTAGTATTTTCGGGATTAGAACCGGGGAGCTGTTTTTT.

The CDR3 is CASSLGGGGNTEAFF. The CDR3 coding sequence is TGTGCCAGCTCACTCGGCGGGGGTGGAAACACTGAAGCTTTCTTT. This chain links TRBV18 with TRBJ1-1; perhaps TRBD1 as D (5 bases). With 4 bases removed from V and 2 bases from J, the gap between germline ends came to 14 bases. Germline CDR1 is KGHSH and CDR2 is LQKENI. This CDR3 contains 15 residues.

This chain links TRBV28 with TRBJ2-7; D remains ambiguous. CDR1 is MDHEN and CDR2 is SYDVKM in the germline V gene. The CDR3 runs 11 residues. The V end lost 10 bases, the J end lost 1 base, and 8 bases lay between the germline ends. The CDR3 region has the DNA TGTGCCACCGCTAATTCCTACGAGCAGTACTTC. Translating it yields CATANSYEQYF.

This clone showed up just once. This chain links TRBV6-5 with TRBJ2-2; a weak D match, TRBD1 (7 bases). The V end lost 7 bases, the J end lost 5 bases, and 8 bases lay between the germline ends. The CDR3 runs 12 residues. Germline V gives CDR1 MNHEY, CDR2 SVGAGI. As DNA, the CDR3 is TGTGCCAGCACAGGGGGGACCGGGGAGCTGTTTTTT. Translation: CASTGGTGELFF.

This chain connects TRBV9 to TRBJ2-3; D gene ambiguous. The V gene lost 0 bases and the J gene lost 2 bases, with 10 bases spanning the gap. The CDR3 has 15 residues. Germline CDR1 SGDLS, CDR2 YYNGEE. In DNA form, the CDR3 reads TGTGCCAGCAGCGTAGACGGAGTACCCACAGATACGCAGTATTTT. This translates into CASSVDGVPTDTQYF.

V gene TRBV6-6 combines with J gene TRBJ2-7, with TRBD2 identical over 7 bases. The junction had 11 bases not matched to a gene; V was cut back by 5 bases and J by 1 base. Germline CDR1 and CDR2: MNHNY and SVGAGI (reference sequence). The CDR3 has 16 amino acids. CDR3 loop: CASSGTGTIMSYEQYF. DNA of the CDR3: TGTGCCAGCAGTGGGACCGGGACTATTATGTCCTACGAGCAGTACTTC.

This rearrangement joins TRBV7-9 to TRBJ2-1; TRBD1 matches at 9 bases. The CDR3 is made up of 14 amino acids. Germline CDR1 SEHNR, CDR2 FQNEAQ (reference sequence). After removal of 8 bases from V and 9 bases from J, the junction contained 11 bases not matched to a gene. DNA for the CDR3: TGTGCCAGCGGCCAGGGGGGGACAGGGAGTGAGCAGTTCTTC. Its protein is CASGQGGTGSEQFF.

This chain connects TRBV19 to TRBJ2-7; 7 bases map to TRBD2. Germline-derived CDR1 and CDR2 are LNHDA and SQIVND (reference sequence). The junction had 8 bases not matched to a gene; V was cut back by 3 bases and J by 6 bases. The CDR3 consists of 14 residues. The CDR3 DNA follows: TGTGCCAGTAGTATCGAGATAACTAGCGTCGAGCAGTACTTC. This encodes CASSIEITSVEQYF. Looking up the rest from reference TRBV19 and TRBJ2-7 gives the full variable domain: DGGITQSPKYLFRKEGQNVTLSCEQNLNHDAMYWYRQDPGQGLRLIYYSQIVNDFQKGDIAEGYSVSREKKESFPLTVTSAQKNPTAFYLCASSIEITSVEQYFGPGTRLTVT.

CDR3 nucleotide sequence: TGTGCCAGCAGCTCCGTCGGGGGGTTGATCTACGAGCAGTACTTC. Protein: CASSSVGGLIYEQYF. The chain joins TRBV7-9 to TRBJ2-7; 7 positions match TRBD2. Germline V gene lookup returns CDR1 SEHNR and CDR2 FQNEAQ (reference sequence). V dropped 4 bases and J dropped 3; count of bases not matched to a gene: 9. CDR3 length: 15 residues.